This T cell receptor (beta chain) was found in a study of monozygotic twins with inflammatory bowel disease. Study-wide points: The inverse Simpson measure of TCRbeta diversity was lower in IBD patients than in healthy co-twins. Repertoire similarity was not found to differ between concordant and discordant twins, possibly from limited power.

Details on this clonotype: Its antigen is unknown.

The CDR3 has 12 residues. Per the germline V gene, CDR1 is SEHNR and CDR2 is FQNEAQ (reference sequence). UMIs were attached via template switching, each with a 6-nucleotide sample barcode. One entry per CDR3 protein, without DNA, is what TCRdb gives after re-calling the 5' RACE reads. The table for this sample gives some 170,000 distinct CDR3 sequences. The TCR comes from a human donor with ulcerative colitis or Crohn's disease, or a healthy co-twin of an affected twin (not recorded which). The rearrangement joins TRBV7-9 to TRBJ1-1; TCRdb names TRBD1, which stays unverified in the absence of DNA. The specimen sequenced was blood. CDR3 amino acids: CASSPGGGGAFF. Complete variable domain (other parts from reference TRBV7-9 and TRBJ1-1): DTGVSQNPRHKITKRGQNVTFRCDPISEHNRLYWYRQTLGQGPEFLTYFQNEAQLEKSRLLSDRFSAERPKGSFSTLEIQRTEQGDSAMYLCASSPGGGGAFFGQGTRLTVV.